The 8 T cell receptor beta chains below all came from one sample that was sequenced in a study of blood T cell repertoires in COVID-19. Repertoires were generated with immunoSEQ multiplex PCR, while TCRdb's copy carries only in-frame clones and drops some. The sample holds 80,000 to 100,000 clones, more than 60% seen once. The sample comprised peripheral blood. The receptor source for this set is a human donor in a cohort sampled during active COVID-19.

V usage is TRBV11-2 and J usage is TRBJ2-7; the match to TRBD1 covers 8 bases. The CDR3 totals 16 residues. The V and J ends lost 3 bases and 0 bases, in that order; junction bases with no gene match: 7. Looked up from germline, CDR1 is SGHAT and CDR2 is FQNNGV. CDR3 region: CASSLKGRGPSYEQYF. CDR3 DNA: TGTGCCAGCAGCTTGAAAGGCAGGGGGCCCTCCTACGAGCAGTACTTC.

V usage is TRBV7-9 and J usage is TRBJ2-1; 7 nucleotides match TRBD2. The CDR3 totals 15 residues. After removal of 1 base from V and 8 bases from J, the junction contained 8 bases not matched to a gene. Germline CDR1 is SEHNR and CDR2 is FQNEAQ (reference sequence). CDR3 sequence: CASSLVGSAGDEQFF. The CDR3 nucleotides are TGTGCCAGCAGCTTAGTGGGTTCGGCGGGGGATGAGCAGTTCTTC.

V usage is TRBV7-2 and J usage is TRBJ2-1, with 8 bases lining up with TRBD2. CDR1 and CDR2 from the germline V gene are SGHTA and FQGNSA. This CDR3 has 15 amino acids. Losses at the gene ends were 8 bases for V and 6 bases for J; bases not matched to a gene: 12. CDR3 nucleotide sequence: TGTGCCAGCGGCCCGGGGCGGGGGGTCTCCAATGAGCAGTTCTTC. Its translation: CASGPGRGVSNEQFF.

The chain recombines TRBV14 with TRBJ2-3; 7 positions match TRBD2. CDR1 and CDR2 (germline): SGHDN, FVKESK. Trimming took 4 bases from V and 8 from J; bases not matched to a gene: 6. The CDR3 runs 13 residues. Here the CDR3 reads CASSPGLGTTQYF. CDR3 bases: TGTGCCAGCAGCCCTGGACTAGGCACTACGCAGTATTTT. The variable domain in full, completed from reference TRBV14 and TRBJ2-3, reads EAGVTQFPSHSVIEKGQTVTLRCDPISGHDNLYWYRRVMGKEIKFLLHFVKESKQDESGMPNNRFLAERTGGTYSTLKVQPAELEDSGVYFCASSPGLGTTQYFGPGTRLTVL.

This chain links TRBV3-1 (or the pseudogene TRBV3-2) with TRBJ2-1; 8 nucleotides match TRBD2. With V trimmed by 0 bases and J by 7 bases, 11 bases remained unmatched. This CDR3 spans 17 amino acids. Germline CDR1 LGHDT, CDR2 YNNKEL (reference sequence). The CDR3 protein is CASSQDLRLAWRNEQFF. The CDR3 nucleotides are TGTGCCAGCAGCCAAGATCTAAGACTAGCGTGGAGGAATGAGCAGTTCTTC.

The CDR3 DNA sequence: TGTGCCAGCAGCTTTGGACAGACTAGCACAGATACGCAGTATTTT. Encoded protein: CASSFGQTSTDTQYF. The chain has TRBV13 and TRBJ2-3; the D gene is possibly TRBD1 (6 bases). This CDR3 has 15 amino acids. Germline V gives CDR1 PRHDT, CDR2 FYEKMQ (reference sequence). V lost 3 bases to trimming and J lost 0 bases, with 10 bases between them.

The rearrangement joins TRBV27 to TRBJ2-7, with 10 positions matching TRBD2. The CDR3 is 15 residues long. Germline V lookup: CDR1 MNHEY, CDR2 SMNVEV (reference sequence). The J segment lost 6 bases and the V segment lost 10 bases, leaving 15 bases of the junction unmatched. CDR3 in DNA: TGTGCCACCCGAAGGGTAGCGGGGGGAACAGGCGAGCAGTACTTC. It is translated as CATRRVAGGTGEQYF.

This clone has just a few counts. The rearrangement joins TRBV7-8 to TRBJ1-6; 7 nucleotides match TRBD1. CDR3 length: 16 amino acids. The J segment lost 4 bases and the V segment lost 1 base, leaving 4 bases of the junction unmatched. Germline CDR1 and CDR2: SGHVS and FQNEAQ. Here the CDR3 DNA reads TGTGCCAGCAGCTTAGGGGGACAGTTATATAATTCACCCCTCCACTTT. Its protein is CASSLGGQLYNSPLHF.